This T cell receptor beta chain was captured in a study of blood T cell repertoires in COVID-19. The method was immunoSEQ multiplex PCR; TCRdb's version includes in-frame clones alone and lacks a portion of them. The table has 250,000 to 300,000 clones, approximately 90% seen once; the top ten hold about 2.1%. Germline CDR1 reads LNHDA; CDR2 reads SQIVND (reference sequence). This CDR3 has 12 amino acids. V gave up 3 bases and J gave up 10 bases, with 7 bases separating them. This TCR was sampled from a woman between 35 and 50 years old with acute COVID-19. Sequencing was carried out using PBMCs or T cells enriched from blood (not recorded which). The chain has TRBV19 and TRBJ1-6; D not resolved. CDR3 protein: CASSMIASPLHF. The CDR3 nucleotides are TGTGCCAGTAGTATGATAGCCTCACCCCTCCACTTT. The entire variable domain, with the rest obtained from reference TRBV19 and TRBJ1-6, is as follows: DGGITQSPKYLFRKEGQNVTLSCEQNLNHDAMYWYRQDPGQGLRLIYYSQIVNDFQKGDIAEGYSVSREKKESFPLTVTSAQKNPTAFYLCASSMIASPLHFGNGTRLTVT.